This T cell receptor beta chain stems from a study of shared clonotypes between healthy human individuals. Study as a whole: Contributing individuals were a couple of females and three males aged 18 to 49.

As regards this clone: Its antigen is unidentified.

Data came from immunoSEQ multiplex PCR; TCRdb stores just in-frame clones and leaves some out. The table includes hundreds of thousands of clones, 90% to 97% detected once. V lost 2 bases and J 0 bases, leaving 11 bases between the germline ends. The CDR3 has 15 amino acids. The germline V gene has CDR1 LNHDA and CDR2 SQIVND (reference sequence). The naive CD8 population came from CD45RO-negative cells selected for CCR7, without terminally differentiated effector memory CD45RA+ cells. Healthy and HIV-negative, the adult donors had no recent acute infections or vaccinations. The study's findings and limits: Memory subsets had estimated richness that was generally smaller than that of naive subsets. Among donors, clonotype sharing was expected to be affected by sequencing depth.

V and J are TRBV19 and TRBJ2-7; TRBD2 is a possible D gene (6 bases). What was sequenced was naive CD8+ T cells sorted from blood. The clonotype was recovered from a woman aged 25 to 39 in good health. CDR3 protein: CASSIIKGGSYEQYF. CDR3 nucleotides: TGTGCCAGTAGTATAATAAAGGGAGGCTCCTACGAGCAGTACTTC.